Described below is a single T cell receptor (beta chain) sequence and its context. Mismatch with germline at one junction end may stem from a read error. For blood RNA, unsorted whole blood served as the source, and germline DNA was extracted too. Donors were untreated and chronically infected with HBV. The CDR3 spans 14 residues. Germline loops: CDR1 SGHNT, CDR2 YYREEE (reference sequence). This sample was taken from a study of tumor-infiltrating lymphocytes in primary liver carcinoma. Researchers generated TCR beta cDNA from about 450 ng of total RNA, relying on a constant-region primer. Employing slightly modified ARM-PCR, three nested multiplex PCR rounds were run, and these gave rise to the TCR beta libraries. TRBV1-TRBV30 forward primers paired with a C-beta reverse primer were used in the first two PCR rounds, which ran about 11 cycles each. TCRdb re-called the multiplex PCR reads with MiXCR, one entry per CDR3 protein. The sample lists roughly 330,000 distinct CDR3 sequences; around 60% were seen once.

Specimen: peripheral blood. This TCR was recovered from a middle-aged man with primary liver carcinoma and hepatitis B virus infection. The chain combines TRBV5-4 with TRBJ1-3, with 8 nucleotides matching TRBD1. Here the CDR3 reads CACSLDRVGNTIYF. Here the CDR3 DNA reads TGTGCCTGCAGCTTGGACAGGGTTGGAAACACCATATATTTT.